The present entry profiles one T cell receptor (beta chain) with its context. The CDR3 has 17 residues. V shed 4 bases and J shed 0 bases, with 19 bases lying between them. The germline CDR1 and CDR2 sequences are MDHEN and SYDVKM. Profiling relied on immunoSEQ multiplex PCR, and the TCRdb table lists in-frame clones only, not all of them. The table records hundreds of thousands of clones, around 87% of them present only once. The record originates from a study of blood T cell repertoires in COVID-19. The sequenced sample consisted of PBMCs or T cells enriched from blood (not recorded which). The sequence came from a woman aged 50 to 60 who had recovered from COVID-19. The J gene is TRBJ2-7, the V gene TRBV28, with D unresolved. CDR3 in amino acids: CASSYGHPEDFSYEQYF. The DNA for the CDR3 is TGTGCCAGCAGTTATGGCCACCCCGAAGATTTCTCCTACGAGCAGTACTTC. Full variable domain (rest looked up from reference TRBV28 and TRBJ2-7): DVKVTQSSRYLVKRTGEKVFLECVQDMDHENMFWYRQDPGLGLRLIYFSYDVKMKEKGDIPEGYSVSREKKERFSLILESASTNQTSMYLCASSYGHPEDFSYEQYFGPGTRLTVT.